These 6 T cell receptor beta chains were sequenced from one sample in a study of T cells in localized non-small cell lung cancer. This table comes from immunoSEQ multiplex PCR, and its TCRdb copy is limited to in-frame clones, with some not included. This sample has 75,000 to 80,000 clones, with around 80% found just once. Source: peripheral blood, taken before any cancer treatment. These receptors were collected from a female donor over 55 with stage I lung adenocarcinoma.

In DNA form, the CDR3 reads TGCAGTGCAAAGGGACAGGCTGAGCAGTTCTTC. This encodes CSAKGQAEQFF. The J gene is TRBJ2-1, the V gene TRBV20-1, with 8 bases that match TRBD1. Germline V gene sequence: CDR1 DFQATT, CDR2 SNEGSKA (reference sequence). Losses at the gene ends were 6 bases for V and 9 bases for J; bases not matched to a gene: 4. The length of the CDR3 is 11 residues.

The V and J genes are TRBV6-6 and TRBJ1-2, with D possibly being TRBD1 (5 bases). There are 13 residues in the CDR3. Per the germline V gene, CDR1 is MNHNY and CDR2 is SVGAGI (reference sequence). Trimming took off 5 bases at V and 1 base at J, with 8 bases between the two ends. CDR3 protein: CASSVRDNYGYTF. In nucleotides, the CDR3 is TGTGCCAGCAGTGTCAGGGATAACTATGGCTACACCTTC.

The rearrangement joins TRBV5-1 to TRBJ2-7, with 8 bases fitting TRBD2. J lost 3 bases, V lost 4 bases, and 9 bases had no gene match. Germline CDR1 reads SGHRS; CDR2 reads YFSETQ. The length of the CDR3 is 15 residues. This CDR3 is CASSLNPGLGYEQYF. The CDR3 DNA reads as TGCGCCAGCAGCCTCAACCCGGGACTAGGCTACGAGCAGTACTTC.

The chain carries TRBV6-5 and TRBJ1-6; TRBD1 might be the D (6 bases). Germline assignment: CDR1 MNHEY and CDR2 SVGAGI. V was clipped by 4 bases and J by 7 bases, with 11 bases between them. There are 14 residues in the CDR3. The CDR3 is CASSSTGINSPLHF. The CDR3 nucleotides read TGTGCCAGCAGTTCCACAGGGATAAATTCACCCCTCCACTTT.

The chain couples TRBV5-1 to TRBJ2-5; either TRBD1 or TRBD2 may fit D (5 bases each). CDR3 length: 14 amino acids. The germline V gene has CDR1 SGHRS and CDR2 YFSETQ. The V and J ends lost 7 bases and 2 bases respectively, with 15 bases between them. CDR3 amino acids: CASRLTGGQETQYF. CDR3 DNA sequence: TGCGCCAGCCGCCTAACAGGAGGTCAAGAGACCCAGTACTTC.

A few counts support this clone. The gene calls are TRBV30 and TRBJ2-7; D is possibly TRBD1 (6 bases). V was clipped by 5 bases and J by 3 bases, with 14 bases between them. CDR3 length equals 13 residues. Germline lookup yields CDR1 GTSNPN and CDR2 SVGIG (reference sequence). The CDR3 DNA sequence: TGTGCCTGGCAGGGGACCTTCGGCTACGAGCAGTACTTC. It specifies CAWQGTFGYEQYF.